The clone carrying this TCR beta chain turned up a few times. Antigen unknown. This entry comes from a study of CD8+CD57+ T cells in acquired aplastic anemia. Study-wide context: The study obtained an average of around 2.9 ug of DNA from sorted CD4+ and CD8+ cells.

The template used for profiling TCR beta VDJ and CDR3 was genomic DNA. TCRdb re-analysed the reads in MiXCR, keeping a single row per CDR3 protein. In the table there are under 200,000 distinct CDR3 sequences, 64% of which are singletons. Study-wide results and limits: Researchers reported that CD8+ Simpson's diversity was not significantly different in patients versus controls. Patients shared 25 to 35 CD8+ CDR3 sequences with controls.

The CDR3 contains 17 residues. Germline lookup yields CDR1 SGHTA and CDR2 FQGNSA. Trimming took 5 bases from V and 3 from J; bases not matched to a gene: 12. The chain couples TRBV7-2 to TRBJ1-1; 10 positions match TRBD1. The sequenced sample consisted of sorted CD4+, CD8+, or CD8+CD57+ T cells (not recorded which) from PBMCs. The sequence was collected from a human donor with severe aplastic anemia or a healthy control (not recorded which). The CDR3 loop reads CASSTTPGQGLDTEAFF. The CDR3 DNA reads TGTGCCAGCAGCACTACGCCGGGACAGGGGCTCGACACTGAAGCTTTCTTT. Based on the CDR3 plus reference TRBV7-2 and TRBJ1-1, the full variable domain is GAGVSQSPSNKVTEKGKDVELRCDPISGHTALYWYRQSLGQGLEFLIYFQGNSAPDKSGLPSDRFSAERTGGSVSTLTIQRTQQEDSAVYLCASSTTPGQGLDTEAFFGQGTRLTVV.